This T cell receptor (beta chain) was identified during a study of control samples from healthy donors and cancer patients. This table comes from immunoSEQ multiplex PCR, and its TCRdb copy is limited to in-frame clones, with some not included. Here the sample spans about 120,000 clones, roughly nine tenths being singletons. The germline gives CDR1 SGHDN, CDR2 FVKESK. This CDR3 has 13 residues. Trimming removed 1 base from V and 11 bases from J, with 9 bases in between. The gene calls are TRBV14 and TRBJ2-6; D is ambiguous. The sequence was obtained from a man in his fifties in good health. The sample was blood. Written as DNA, the CDR3 is TGTGCCAGCAGCCAAGCGACGGCTCACGTCCTGACTTTC. It is translated as CASSQATAHVLTF.